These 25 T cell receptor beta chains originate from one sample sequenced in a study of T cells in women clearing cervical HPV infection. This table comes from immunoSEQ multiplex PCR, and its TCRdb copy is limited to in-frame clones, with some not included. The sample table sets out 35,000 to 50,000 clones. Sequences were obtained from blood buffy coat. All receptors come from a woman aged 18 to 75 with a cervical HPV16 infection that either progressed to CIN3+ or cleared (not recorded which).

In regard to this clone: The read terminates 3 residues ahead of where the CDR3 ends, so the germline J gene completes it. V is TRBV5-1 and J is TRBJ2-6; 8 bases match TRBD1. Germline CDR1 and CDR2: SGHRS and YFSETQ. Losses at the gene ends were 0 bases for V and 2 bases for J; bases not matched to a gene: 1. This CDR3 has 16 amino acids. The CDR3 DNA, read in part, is TGCGCCAGCAGCTTGGGGGACAGGACTGGGGCCAACGTC. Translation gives CASSLGDRTGANV. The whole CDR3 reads CASSLGDRTGANVLTF.

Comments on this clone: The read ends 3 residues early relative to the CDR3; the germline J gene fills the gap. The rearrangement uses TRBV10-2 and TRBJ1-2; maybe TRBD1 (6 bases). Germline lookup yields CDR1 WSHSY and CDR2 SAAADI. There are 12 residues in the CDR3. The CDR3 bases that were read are TGCGCCAGCAATACAGGGCGGGAAGGC. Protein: CASNTGREG. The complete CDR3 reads CASNTGREGYTF.

The CDR3 loop is CSARPGTSSTDTQYF. The CDR3 DNA, read in part, is TGCAGTGCTAGGCCCGGGACTAGCAGCACAGATACG. The rearrangement uses TRBV20-1 and TRBJ2-3; 9 nucleotides match TRBD2. Read coverage stops 3 residues before the CDR3 terminus; the germline J gene supplies the remainder. Germline V gene data show CDR1 as DFQATT and CDR2 as SNEGSKA (reference sequence). After removal of 3 bases from V and 0 bases from J, the junction contained 4 bases not matched to a gene. The CDR3 consists of 15 residues.

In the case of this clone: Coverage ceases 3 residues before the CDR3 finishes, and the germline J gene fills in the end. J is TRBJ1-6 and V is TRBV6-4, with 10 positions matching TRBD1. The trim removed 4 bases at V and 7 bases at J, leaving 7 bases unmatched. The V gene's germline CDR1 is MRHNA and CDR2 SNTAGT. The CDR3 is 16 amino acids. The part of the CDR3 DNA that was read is TGTGCCAGCAGTGCCGGGACAGGGGTTAAAAATTCACCC. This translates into CASSAGTGVKNSP. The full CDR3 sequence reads CASSAGTGVKNSPLHF.

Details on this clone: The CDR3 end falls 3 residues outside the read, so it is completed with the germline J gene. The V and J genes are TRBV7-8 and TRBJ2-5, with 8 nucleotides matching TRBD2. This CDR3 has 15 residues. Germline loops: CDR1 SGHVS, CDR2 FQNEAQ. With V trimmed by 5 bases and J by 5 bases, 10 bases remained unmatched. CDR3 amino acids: CASSPPGLDGETQYF. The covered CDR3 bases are TGTGCCAGCAGCCCCCCGGGACTAGATGGGGAGACC. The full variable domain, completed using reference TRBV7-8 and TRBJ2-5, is GAGVSQSPRYKVAKRGQDVALRCDPISGHVSLFWYQQALGQGPEFLTYFQNEAQLDKSGLPSDRFFAERPEGSVSTLKIQRTQQEDSAVYLCASSPPGLDGETQYFGPGTRLLVL.

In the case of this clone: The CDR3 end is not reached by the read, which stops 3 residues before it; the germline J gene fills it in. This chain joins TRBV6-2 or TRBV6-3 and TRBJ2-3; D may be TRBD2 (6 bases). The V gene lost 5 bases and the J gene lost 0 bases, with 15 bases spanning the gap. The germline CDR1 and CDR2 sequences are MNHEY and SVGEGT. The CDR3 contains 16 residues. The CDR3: CASSVDLEGSTDTQYF. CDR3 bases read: TGTGCCAGCAGTGTCGACTTGGAGGGGAGCACAGATACG.

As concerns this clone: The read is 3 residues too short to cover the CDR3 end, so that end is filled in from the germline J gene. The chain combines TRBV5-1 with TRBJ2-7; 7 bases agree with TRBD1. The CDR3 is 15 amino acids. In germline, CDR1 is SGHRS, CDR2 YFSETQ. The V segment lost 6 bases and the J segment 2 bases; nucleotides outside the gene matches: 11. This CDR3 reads CASTIEDRKTYEQYF. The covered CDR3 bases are TGCGCCAGCACGATAGAGGACAGGAAAACCTACGAG.

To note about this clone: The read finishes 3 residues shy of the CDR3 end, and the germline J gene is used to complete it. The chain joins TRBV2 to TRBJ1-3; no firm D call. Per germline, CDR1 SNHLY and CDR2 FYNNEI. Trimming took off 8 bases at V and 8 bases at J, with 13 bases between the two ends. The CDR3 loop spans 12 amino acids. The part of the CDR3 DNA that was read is TGTGCCAGCCTCTCCTACCTGGACACC. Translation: CASLSYLDT. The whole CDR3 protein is CASLSYLDTIYF.

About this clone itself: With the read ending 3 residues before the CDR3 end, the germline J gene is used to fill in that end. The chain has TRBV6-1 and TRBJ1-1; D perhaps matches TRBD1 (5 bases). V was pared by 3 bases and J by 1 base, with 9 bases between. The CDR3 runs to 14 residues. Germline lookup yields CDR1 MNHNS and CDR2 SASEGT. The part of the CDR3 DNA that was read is TGTGCCAGCAGTGAGGGGCAGGAGAACACTGAA. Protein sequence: CASSEGQENTE. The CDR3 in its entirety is CASSEGQENTEAFF.

The DNA read from the CDR3 is TGTGCCAGCAGTTTCTACGACAGGGGTGAAAAA. Protein sequence: CASSFYDRGEK. The CDR3 reads in full as CASSFYDRGEKLFF. J is TRBJ1-4 and V is TRBV27; 8 positions match TRBD1. With the read ending 3 residues before the CDR3 end, the germline J gene is used to fill in that end. Germline CDR1 MNHEY, CDR2 SMNVEV (reference sequence). The CDR3 contains 14 residues. V trimming: 3 bases; J trimming: 7 bases; junction bases outside the gene matches: 4. Drawing the rest from reference TRBV27 and TRBJ1-4, the complete variable domain is EAQVTQNPRYLITVTGKKLTVTCSQNMNHEYMSWYRQDPGLGLRQIYYSMNVEVTDKGDVPEGYKVSRKEKRNFPLILESPSPNQTSLYFCASSFYDRGEKLFFGSGTQLSVL.

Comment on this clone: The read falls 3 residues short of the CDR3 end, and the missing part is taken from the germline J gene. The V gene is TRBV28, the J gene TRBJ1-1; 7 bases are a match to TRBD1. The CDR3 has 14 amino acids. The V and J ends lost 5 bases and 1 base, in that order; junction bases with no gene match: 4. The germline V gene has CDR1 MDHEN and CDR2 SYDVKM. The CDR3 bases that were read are TGTGCCAGCAGTCTCAGGGGGGAGAACACTGAA. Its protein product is CASSLRGENTE. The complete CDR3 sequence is CASSLRGENTEAFF.

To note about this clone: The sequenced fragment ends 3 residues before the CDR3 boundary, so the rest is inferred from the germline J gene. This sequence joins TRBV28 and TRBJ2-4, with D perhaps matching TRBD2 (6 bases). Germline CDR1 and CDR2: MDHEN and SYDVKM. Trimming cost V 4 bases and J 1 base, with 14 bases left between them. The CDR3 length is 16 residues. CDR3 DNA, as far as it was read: TGTGCCAGCAGTTCCCCGGGGGAATGGGCCAAAAACATT. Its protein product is CASSSPGEWAKNI. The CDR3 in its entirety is CASSSPGEWAKNIQYF.

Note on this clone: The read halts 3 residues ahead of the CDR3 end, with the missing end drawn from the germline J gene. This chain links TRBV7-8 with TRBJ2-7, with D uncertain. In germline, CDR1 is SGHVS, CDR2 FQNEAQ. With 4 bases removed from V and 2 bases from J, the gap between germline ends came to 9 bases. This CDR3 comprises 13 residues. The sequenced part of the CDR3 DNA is TGTGCCAGCAGCTCCCCCCTAGCCTACGAG. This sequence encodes CASSSPLAYE. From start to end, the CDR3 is CASSSPLAYEQYF.

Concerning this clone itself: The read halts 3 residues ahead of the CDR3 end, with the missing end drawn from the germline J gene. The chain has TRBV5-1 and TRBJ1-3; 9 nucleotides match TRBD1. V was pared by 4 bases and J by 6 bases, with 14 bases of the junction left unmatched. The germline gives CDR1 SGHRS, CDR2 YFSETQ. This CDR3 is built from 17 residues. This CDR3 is CASSAAPGTGTENTIYF. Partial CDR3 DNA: TGCGCCAGCAGCGCGGCCCCCGGGACAGGGACTGAAAACACC.

The sequenced part of the CDR3 DNA is TGTGCCAGCAGCTCCCAACTCCTTAACACTGAA. Protein sequence: CASSSQLLNTE. The CDR3, in full, reads CASSSQLLNTEAFF. V gene TRBV7-8 combines with J gene TRBJ1-1; D call uncertain. The read halts 3 residues ahead of the CDR3 end, with the missing end drawn from the germline J gene. Per germline, CDR1 SGHVS and CDR2 FQNEAQ. V lost 4 bases and J lost 2, with 11 bases in between. This CDR3 has 14 amino acids.

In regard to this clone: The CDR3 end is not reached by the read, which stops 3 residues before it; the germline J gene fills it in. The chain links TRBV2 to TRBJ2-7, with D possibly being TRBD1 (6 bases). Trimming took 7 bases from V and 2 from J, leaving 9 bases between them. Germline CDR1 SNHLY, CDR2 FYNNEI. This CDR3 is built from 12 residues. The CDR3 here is CASMGAPYEQYF. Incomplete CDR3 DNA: TGTGCCAGCATGGGGGCCCCCTACGAG.

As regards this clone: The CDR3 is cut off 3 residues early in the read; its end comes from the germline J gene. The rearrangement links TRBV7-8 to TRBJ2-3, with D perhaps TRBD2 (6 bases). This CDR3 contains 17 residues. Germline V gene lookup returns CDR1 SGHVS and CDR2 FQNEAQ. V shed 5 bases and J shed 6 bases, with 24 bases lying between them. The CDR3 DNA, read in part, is TGTGCCAGCAGCCGACCCCCCCGGGGGAGGAGGGTGGATACG. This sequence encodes CASSRPPRGRRVDT. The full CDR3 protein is CASSRPPRGRRVDTQYF.

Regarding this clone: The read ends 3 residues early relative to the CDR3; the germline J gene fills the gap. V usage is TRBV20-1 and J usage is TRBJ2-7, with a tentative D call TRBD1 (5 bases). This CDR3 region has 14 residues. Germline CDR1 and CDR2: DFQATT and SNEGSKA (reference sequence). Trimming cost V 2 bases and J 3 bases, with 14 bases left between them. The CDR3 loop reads CSARSMTENYEQYF. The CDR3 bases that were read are TGCAGTGCTAGATCCATGACAGAGAACTACGAG.

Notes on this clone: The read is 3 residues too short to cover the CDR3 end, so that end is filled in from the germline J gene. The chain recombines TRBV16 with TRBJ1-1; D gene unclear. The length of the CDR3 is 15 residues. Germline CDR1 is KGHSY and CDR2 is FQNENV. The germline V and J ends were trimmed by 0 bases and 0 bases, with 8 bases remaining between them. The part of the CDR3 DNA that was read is TGTGCCAGCAGCCAATCGGGCAGAATGAACACTGAA. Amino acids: CASSQSGRMNTE. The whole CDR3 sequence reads CASSQSGRMNTEAFF. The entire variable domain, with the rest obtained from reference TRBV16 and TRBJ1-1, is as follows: GEEVAQTPKHLVRGEGQKAKLYCAPIKGHSYVFWYQQVLKNEFKFLISFQNENVFDETGMPKERFSAKCLPNSPCSLEIQATKLEDSAVYFCASSQSGRMNTEAFFGQGTRLTVV.

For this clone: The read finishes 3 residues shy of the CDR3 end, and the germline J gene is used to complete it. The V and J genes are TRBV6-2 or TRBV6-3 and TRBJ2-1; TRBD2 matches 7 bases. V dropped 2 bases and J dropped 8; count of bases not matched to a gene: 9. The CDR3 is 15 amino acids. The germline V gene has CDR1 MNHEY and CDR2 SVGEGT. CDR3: CASSYLAGVKDEQFF. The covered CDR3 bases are TGTGCCAGCAGTTACCTGGCGGGAGTCAAAGATGAG.

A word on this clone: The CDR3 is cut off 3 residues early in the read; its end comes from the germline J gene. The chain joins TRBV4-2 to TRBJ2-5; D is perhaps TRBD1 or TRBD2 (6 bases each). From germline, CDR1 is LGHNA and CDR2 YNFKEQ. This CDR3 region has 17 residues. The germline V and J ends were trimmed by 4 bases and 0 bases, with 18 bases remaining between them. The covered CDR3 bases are TGTGCCAGCAGCCTAAGGGCGGGACAAGGTTACCAAGAGACC. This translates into CASSLRAGQGYQET. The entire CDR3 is CASSLRAGQGYQETQYF.

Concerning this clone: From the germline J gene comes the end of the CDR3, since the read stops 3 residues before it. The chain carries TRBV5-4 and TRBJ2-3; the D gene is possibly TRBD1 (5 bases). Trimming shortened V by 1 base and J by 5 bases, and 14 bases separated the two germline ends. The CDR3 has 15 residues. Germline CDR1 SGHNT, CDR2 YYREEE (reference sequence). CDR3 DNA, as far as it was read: TGTGCCAGCAGCTTGTCGGTAGGGGTTGAAGATACG. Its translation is CASSLSVGVEDT. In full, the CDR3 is CASSLSVGVEDTQYF.

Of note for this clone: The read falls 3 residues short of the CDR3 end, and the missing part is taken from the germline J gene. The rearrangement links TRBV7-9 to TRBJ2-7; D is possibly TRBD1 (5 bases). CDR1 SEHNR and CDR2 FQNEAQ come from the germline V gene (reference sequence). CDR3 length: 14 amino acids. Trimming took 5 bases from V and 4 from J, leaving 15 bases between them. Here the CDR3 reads CASSRPPREYEQYF. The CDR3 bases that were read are TGTGCCAGCAGCCGACCCCCCAGGGAATACGAG.

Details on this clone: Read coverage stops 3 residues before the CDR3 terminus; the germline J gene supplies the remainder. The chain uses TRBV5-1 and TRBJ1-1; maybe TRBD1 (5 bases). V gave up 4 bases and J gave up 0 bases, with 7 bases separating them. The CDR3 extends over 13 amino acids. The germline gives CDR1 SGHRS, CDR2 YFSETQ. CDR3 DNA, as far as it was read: TGCGCCAGCAGCACGGACATGAACACTGAA. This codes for CASSTDMNTE. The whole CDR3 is CASSTDMNTEAFF.

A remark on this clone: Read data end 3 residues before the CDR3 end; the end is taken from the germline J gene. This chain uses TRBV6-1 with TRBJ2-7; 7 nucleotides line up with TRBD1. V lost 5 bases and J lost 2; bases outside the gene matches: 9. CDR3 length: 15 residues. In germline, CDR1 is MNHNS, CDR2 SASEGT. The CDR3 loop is CASSQDRVGPYEQYF. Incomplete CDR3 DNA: TGTGCCAGCAGTCAAGACAGGGTTGGACCCTACGAG.